This paragraph reports one TCR beta chain. Its target is not known. These data are taken from a study of response to subunit inactivated influenza vaccine. General study results and limits: The authors offered the suggestion that each seasonal influenza vaccination recruits few new T cells.

TCRdb reprocessed the RT-PCR reads with MiXCR, giving one entry per CDR3 protein. The sample yields around 150,000 distinct CDR3 sequences, roughly 10% seen once. The CDR3 is made up of 14 amino acids. Germline-derived CDR1 and CDR2 are SGHRS and YFSETQ. V was pared by 4 bases and J by 7 bases, with 12 bases between. This sequence was found in a man between 50 and 59 years old who received an inactivated influenza vaccine. The rearrangement links TRBV5-1 to TRBJ1-6, with a weak D call TRBD1 (5 bases). This specimen consisted of non-naive T cells sorted from PBMCs, obtained 40 to 50 days after vaccination. The CDR3 here is CASSQGLSNSPLHF. The CDR3, as DNA: TGCGCCAGCAGCCAGGGACTGAGCAATTCACCCCTCCACTTT.